The rows below give T cell receptor beta chains drawn from one sample of a study of identical twins. TCRdb recomputed calls from the 5' RACE reads with MiXCR, one row per CDR3 protein. The repertoire has 260,000 or so distinct CDR3 sequences, 6% to 8.5% of them found once; the top ten carry over 5%. These data are also associated with another study on yellow fever vaccine responses in identical twins.

Sequenced: CD8+ T cells sorted from blood. The origin of the receptors is a young woman in good health. CDR3s include the opening cysteine and the closing phenylalanine or tryptophan. Fields, in order: CDR3 protein, CDR3 DNA, D gene, J gene, clone size, CDR3 length, V gene. D genes are given only for firm matches. For some rows the clone size is stated as once, few or many, or as a class when expanded; others skip it.

CDR3 protein: CASSPRGTSGSSNEQYF; CDR3 DNA: TGTGCCAGCAGCCCAAGGGGAACTAGCGGGAGTAGTAACGAGCAGTACTTC; D gene: TRBD2; J gene: TRBJ2-7; clone size: -; CDR3 length: 17; V gene: TRBV3-1
CDR3 protein: CASSQEARSTGELFF; CDR3 DNA: TGTGCCAGCAGCCAAGAAGCTAGAAGTACCGGGGAGCTGTTTTTT; D gene: -; J gene: TRBJ2-2; clone size: few; CDR3 length: 15; V gene: TRBV4-2
CDR3 protein: CASSEYRNTGELFF; CDR3 DNA: TGTGCCAGCAGCGAATATAGGAACACCGGGGAGCTGTTTTTT; D gene: -; J gene: TRBJ2-2; clone size: many; CDR3 length: 14; V gene: TRBV9
CDR3 protein: CSASGTGGAGEGNTIYF; CDR3 DNA: TGCAGTGCCTCCGGGACAGGGGGCGCTGGCGAAGGAAACACCATATATTTT; D gene: TRBD1; J gene: TRBJ1-3; clone size: many; CDR3 length: 17; V gene: TRBV20-1
CDR3 protein: CASSTPGTGVTEAFF; CDR3 DNA: TGTGCCAGCAGCACCCCCGGGACAGGGGTAACTGAAGCTTTCTTT; D gene: TRBD1; J gene: TRBJ1-1; clone size: many; CDR3 length: 15; V gene: TRBV7-9
CDR3 protein: CSASSLETQYF; CDR3 DNA: TGCAGTGCTAGCAGTTTGGAGACCCAGTACTTC; D gene: -; J gene: TRBJ2-5; clone size: many; CDR3 length: 11; V gene: TRBV20-1
CDR3 protein: CASSLNSGANVLTF; CDR3 DNA: TGTGCCAGCAGCCTCAACTCTGGGGCCAACGTCCTGACTTTC; D gene: -; J gene: TRBJ2-6; clone size: few; CDR3 length: 14; V gene: TRBV9
CDR3 protein: CASSPSRVNTEAFF; CDR3 DNA: TGTGCCAGCAGCCCCAGCAGGGTGAACACTGAAGCTTTCTTT; D gene: -; J gene: TRBJ1-1; clone size: many; CDR3 length: 14; V gene: TRBV2
CDR3 protein: CASSSGRYEQYF; CDR3 DNA: TGTGCCAGCAGTAGCGGGAGATACGAGCAGTACTTC; D gene: TRBD2; J gene: TRBJ2-7; clone size: -; CDR3 length: 12; V gene: TRBV27
CDR3 protein: CASTYRLNSPLHF; CDR3 DNA: TGTGCCAGCACGTACAGGCTGAATTCACCCCTCCACTTT; D gene: -; J gene: TRBJ1-6; clone size: many; CDR3 length: 13; V gene: TRBV28